This T cell receptor beta chain derives from a study of T cell responses to AZD1222 COVID-19 vaccine. General study results and limits: Close to half of all spike-specific TCRs reportedly target regions of the variants that are unmutated. After the peak T cell response, and only then, were repertoires sampled.

The repertoire was sequenced with immunoSEQ multiplex PCR; TCRdb's copy has only in-frame clones and lacks some. The sample lists about 120,000 clones, 65% to 90% occurring once. As for this clone: Antigen unknown.

The V and J ends lost 4 bases and 4 bases respectively, with 13 bases between them. The CDR3 contains 14 residues. The germline gives CDR1 SGHAT, CDR2 FQNNGV. Sequencing used peripheral blood, obtained 28 days after the second AZD1222 dose. This rearrangement joins TRBV11-2 to TRBJ1-2; D gene uncertain. This receptor was identified in an adult who received the AZD1222 COVID-19 vaccine. DNA of the CDR3: TGTGCCAGCAGCTCTCCCCCTGGAGTCTATGGCTACACCTTC. It specifies CASSSPPGVYGYTF.